The 19 T cell receptor beta chains presented below share a single source sample, sequenced in a study of CD8+ T cells in alopecia areata. Once RNA had been extracted, it was reverse transcribed into cDNA to act as the sequencing template. Assay: immunoSEQ multiplex PCR; the TCRdb copy retains only in-frame clones and omits some. This sample has about 110,000 clones, each found more than once. The source material was lesional skin. The receptors originated from a C3H/HeJ mouse with alopecia areata. MHC haplotype of the strain: H2-k.

This clone was seen only a few times. The gene names here belong to mouse. This CDR3 is CASSPGEGYAEQFF. The CDR3 DNA, read in part, is TGTGCCAGCAGTCCAGGGGAGGGATATGCT. The gene calls are TRBV14 and TRBJ2-1; D is perhaps TRBD1 (6 bases). With the read ending 4 residues before the CDR3 end, the germline J gene is used to fill in that end. Deletions cut 4 bases from V and 4 bases from J, with 12 bases between. CDR3 size: 14 residues. Germline assignment: CDR1 SGHDT and CDR2 FRDEAV.

Details on this clone: Mouse gene names and germline throughout. The sequenced fragment ends 4 residues before the CDR3 boundary, so the rest is inferred from the germline J gene. J is TRBJ2-5 and V is TRBV19; 10 positions match TRBD1. V was clipped by 1 base and J by 2 bases; unmatched bases: 1. Germline V CDR1 and CDR2: FNHDT, SITEND (reference sequence). The CDR3 is 15 residues long. The sequenced CDR3 bases are TGTGCCAGCAGTATATGGGACAGGGGCCAAGAC. Translation: CASSIWDRGQD. The whole CDR3 protein is CASSIWDRGQDTQYF.

This clone was recorded at least ten times. Here the gene names and germline are mouse. Sequencing ends 4 residues short of the CDR3 end; the germline J gene provides the rest. The gene calls are TRBV13-3 and TRBJ1-4, with 9 bases lining up with TRBD1. CDR1 and CDR2 from the germline V gene are NNHDY and SYVADS. The CDR3 contains 15 residues. CDR3 region: CASSAGTGKVERLFF. The sequenced part of the CDR3 DNA is TGTGCCAGCAGTGCCGGGACAGGGAAGGTCGAA.

This clone was observed a handful of times. Germline and genes here are mouse. The read terminates 4 residues ahead of where the CDR3 ends, so the germline J gene completes it. The chain employs TRBV31 and TRBJ2-5, with TRBD1 identical over 7 bases. Losses at the gene ends were 2 bases for V and 2 bases for J; bases not matched to a gene: 1. The CDR3 runs 13 residues. The germline gives CDR1 GKSSPN, CDR2 SITVG. CDR3: CAWSRDSQDTQYF. CDR3 DNA (partial): TGTGCCTGGAGTAGGGACAGCCAAGAC.

In the case of this clone: Gene names and germline match the mouse. The read ends 4 residues early relative to the CDR3; the germline J gene fills the gap. The genes are TRBV13-1 and TRBJ2-3; 8 bases are shared with TRBD2. This CDR3 contains 17 residues. With V trimmed by 1 base and J by 4 bases, 11 bases remained unmatched. Germline assignment: CDR1 NSHNY and CDR2 SYGAGN. CDR3 DNA, as far as it was read: TGTGCCAGCAGTGATCCCCGGGGGGGCTCTAGTTCAGAA. This sequence encodes CASSDPRGGSSSE. The full CDR3 protein reads CASSDPRGGSSSETLYF.

Of note for this clone: The gene names given are mouse names. The read gets to within 4 residues of the CDR3 end, and the germline J gene fills in the rest. The V gene is TRBV19, the J gene TRBJ2-3; 7 bases are a match to TRBD1. This CDR3 region has 16 residues. The V and J ends lost 6 bases and 0 bases, in that order; junction bases with no gene match: 10. The germline gives CDR1 FNHDT, CDR2 SITEND (reference sequence). CDR3 amino acids: CASTPGTASSAETLYF. The CDR3 bases that were read are TGTGCCAGCACCCCCGGGACAGCATCTAGTGCAGAA.

About this clone itself: Gene names are mouse gene names. The read gets to within 4 residues of the CDR3 end, and the germline J gene fills in the rest. V is TRBV13-1 and J is TRBJ2-5; D gene ambiguous. This CDR3 spans 13 amino acids. V was shortened by 4 bases and J by 1 base, with 7 bases between the two germline ends. CDR1 NSHNY and CDR2 SYGAGN come from the germline V gene. CDR3 region: CASSSTDQDTQYF. Partial CDR3 DNA: TGTGCCAGCAGTTCCACAGACCAAGAC.

This clone was seen more than once but under ten times. Gene names and germline refer to mouse. The read ends 4 residues before the CDR3 terminus; that terminus is restored from the germline J gene. The chain combines TRBV13-3 with TRBJ2-4; D might be TRBD1 (5 bases). This CDR3 spans 16 amino acids. Germline CDR1 NNHDY, CDR2 SYVADS. V lost 0 bases and J lost 0, with 11 bases in between. The CDR3: CASSDAGLASQNTLYF. The CDR3 bases that were read are TGTGCCAGCAGTGATGCAGGGCTGGCTAGTCAAAAC.

Comments on this clone: The genes are named according to mouse. CDR3 DNA, as far as it was read: TGTGCCAGCAGGCTCACAGCTAGTGCAGAA. Protein: CASRLTASAE. The CDR3 in full is CASRLTASAETLYF. V is TRBV5 and J is TRBJ2-3; D is ambiguous. The read terminates 4 residues ahead of where the CDR3 ends, so the germline J gene completes it. V lost 6 bases, J lost 0 bases, and 10 bases lay in between. Looked up from germline, CDR1 is LGHNA and CDR2 is YNLKQL (reference sequence). The CDR3 totals 14 residues.

This clone was detected a few times. Gene names and germline match the mouse. The read ends 4 residues early relative to the CDR3; the germline J gene fills the gap. V and J are TRBV1 and TRBJ2-1; D may be TRBD1 (6 bases). Trimming cost V 3 bases and J 3 bases, with 12 bases left between them. The germline V gene encodes CDR1 NSQYPW and CDR2 LRSPGD (reference sequence). The CDR3 has 15 amino acids. CDR3 bases read: TGCACCTGCAGTGCCAGGACAGACATCTATGCT. Encoded protein: CTCSARTDIYA. The full-length CDR3 reads as CTCSARTDIYAEQFF.

This clone came up a few times. Genes and germline come from the mouse. The read terminates 4 residues before the CDR3 end, so the remaining end is supplied by the germline J gene. The rearrangement joins TRBV19 to TRBJ2-5; 9 nucleotides align to TRBD2. Germline CDR1 reads FNHDT; CDR2 reads SITEND (reference sequence). This CDR3 comprises 14 residues. CDR3 loop: CASSIGGADDTQYF. Partial CDR3 DNA: TGTGCCAGCAGTATTGGGGGGGCAGACGAC.

The table lists this clone with many counts. Gene names are the mouse ones. The read ends 4 residues before the CDR3 terminus; that terminus is restored from the germline J gene. The identical CDR3 is also encoded by other nucleotide sequences in the sample. The V gene is TRBV13-3, the J gene TRBJ2-7; 11 positions match TRBD1. V lost 7 bases to trimming and J lost 3 bases; unmatched junction nucleotides: 3. The germline gives CDR1 NNHDY, CDR2 SYVADS. The CDR3 has 13 residues. The CDR3 spells CASSDRGLYEQYF. The CDR3 DNA, read in part, is TGTGCCAGCTCGGACAGGGGGCTCTAT.

With regard to this clone: Any gene name here is a mouse gene name. The read halts 4 residues ahead of the CDR3 end, with the missing end drawn from the germline J gene. The J gene is TRBJ2-7, the V gene TRBV14; the match to TRBD2 covers 9 bases. Germline CDR1 is SGHDT and CDR2 is FRDEAV. The trim removed 4 bases at V and 0 bases at J, leaving 5 bases unmatched. The CDR3 loop spans 15 amino acids. CDR3 residues: CASSLDWGSSYEQYF. CDR3 bases read: TGTGCCAGCAGTCTCGACTGGGGGAGCTCCTAT.

This clone was counted ten times or more. Each gene name is a mouse one. The read stops 4 residues short of the end of the CDR3; the missing end is completed from the germline J gene. The chain links TRBV13-3 to TRBJ2-7, with TRBD2 matching 9 bases. V dropped 3 bases and J dropped 2; count of bases not matched to a gene: 3. Germline lookup yields CDR1 NNHDY and CDR2 SYVADS. CDR3 length equals 14 residues. CDR3 DNA (partial): TGTGCCAGCAGTGTTCGGGACTGGGCCTAT. Its translation: CASSVRDWAY. The complete CDR3 reads CASSVRDWAYEQYF.

Points on this clone: Gene names are the mouse ones. The read ends 4 residues shy of where the CDR3 ends; the end is completed using the germline J gene. The chain carries TRBV3 and TRBJ2-4; 9 bases line up with TRBD2. Unmatched junction bases numbered 5, after V lost 1 base and J lost 3 bases. This CDR3 spans 16 amino acids. The germline gives CDR1 SNHLY, CDR2 FYNGKV (reference sequence). The CDR3 sequence is CASSLETGGRQNTLYF. The CDR3 bases that were read are TGTGCCAGCAGCTTAGAAACTGGGGGGAGACAAAAC. Using reference TRBV3 and TRBJ2-4 for the parts outside the CDR3, the full variable domain is GPKVLQIPSHQIIDMGQMVTLNCDPVSNHLYFYWYKQILGQQMEFLVNFYNGKVMEKSKLFKDQFSVERPDGSYFTLKIQPTALEDSAVYFCASSLETGGRQNTLYFGAGTRLSVL.

This clone has more than one count but fewer than ten. Germline and genes: mouse. The read is 4 residues too short to cover the CDR3 end, so that end is filled in from the germline J gene. J is TRBJ1-2 and V is TRBV19; TRBD1 agrees at 8 bases. The germline V gene encodes CDR1 FNHDT and CDR2 SITEND (reference sequence). V was pared by 4 bases and J by 1 base, with 3 bases of the junction left unmatched. The CDR3 runs to 14 residues. The CDR3 here is CASSSTGGNSDYTF. CDR3 bases read: TGTGCCAGCAGTTCTACAGGGGGAAACTCC.

Concerning this clone itself: Gene names denote mouse genes. The read ends 4 residues before the CDR3 terminus; that terminus is restored from the germline J gene. The chain combines TRBV13-3 with TRBJ2-1; possible D gene TRBD2, 5 bases. The V and J ends lost 7 bases and 6 bases respectively, with 11 bases between them. Germline V gives CDR1 NNHDY, CDR2 SYVADS. The CDR3 is 12 residues long. This CDR3 is CASERLGAEQFF. Partial CDR3 DNA: TGTGCCAGCGAGAGGCTGGGTGCT.

Regarding this clone: Mouse names are used for the genes. The CDR3 goes on 4 residues after the read ends, and that part is filled in from the germline J gene. This sequence joins TRBV13-3 and TRBJ2-2; 10 bases match TRBD2. The CDR3 length is 18 residues. J lost 0 bases, V lost 5 bases, and 10 bases had no gene match. Germline V gene data show CDR1 as NNHDY and CDR2 as SYVADS. Partial CDR3 DNA: TGTGCCAGCAGGCCGTCCCGGGACTGGGGATCAAACACCGGG. The encoded protein is CASRPSRDWGSNTG. The entire CDR3 protein is CASRPSRDWGSNTGQLYF.

This clone was counted many times. Here the gene names and germline are mouse. Read data end 4 residues before the CDR3 end; the end is taken from the germline J gene. The J gene is TRBJ1-1, the V gene TRBV13-3, with no clear D. The germline V gene encodes CDR1 NNHDY and CDR2 SYVADS. V lost 4 bases and J lost 0, with 4 bases in between. The length of the CDR3 is 12 residues. This chain's CDR3 is CASSFQNTEVFF. The part of the CDR3 DNA that was read is TGTGCCAGCAGTTTCCAGAACACA.